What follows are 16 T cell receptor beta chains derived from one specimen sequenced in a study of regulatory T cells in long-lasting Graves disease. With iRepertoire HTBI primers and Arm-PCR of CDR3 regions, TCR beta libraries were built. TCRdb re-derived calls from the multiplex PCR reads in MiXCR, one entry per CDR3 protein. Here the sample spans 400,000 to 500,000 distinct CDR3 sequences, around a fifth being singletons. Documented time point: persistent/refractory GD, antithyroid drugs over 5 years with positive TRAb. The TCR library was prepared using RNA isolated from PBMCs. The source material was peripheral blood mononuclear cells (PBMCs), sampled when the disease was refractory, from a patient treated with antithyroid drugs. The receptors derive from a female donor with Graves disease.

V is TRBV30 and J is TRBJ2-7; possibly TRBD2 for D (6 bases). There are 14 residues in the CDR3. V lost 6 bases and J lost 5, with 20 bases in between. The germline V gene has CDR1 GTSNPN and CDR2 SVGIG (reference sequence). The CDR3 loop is CACLPRERLDEQYF. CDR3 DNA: TGTGCCTGCCTTCCGCGGGAACGCCTGGACGAGCAGTACTTC.

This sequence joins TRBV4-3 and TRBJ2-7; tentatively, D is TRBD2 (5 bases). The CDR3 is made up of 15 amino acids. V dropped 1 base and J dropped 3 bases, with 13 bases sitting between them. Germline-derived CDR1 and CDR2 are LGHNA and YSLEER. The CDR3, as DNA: TGCGCCAGCAGCCAAGGAGCAGGAGGAGGCTACGAGCAGTACTTC. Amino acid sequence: CASSQGAGGGYEQYF.

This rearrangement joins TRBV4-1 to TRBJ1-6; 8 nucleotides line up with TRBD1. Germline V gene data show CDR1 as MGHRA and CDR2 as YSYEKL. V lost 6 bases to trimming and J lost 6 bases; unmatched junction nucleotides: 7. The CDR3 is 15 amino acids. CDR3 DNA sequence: TGCGCCAGCAGAGATAGGACAGGGTCTAATTCACCCCTCCACTTT. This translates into CASRDRTGSNSPLHF.

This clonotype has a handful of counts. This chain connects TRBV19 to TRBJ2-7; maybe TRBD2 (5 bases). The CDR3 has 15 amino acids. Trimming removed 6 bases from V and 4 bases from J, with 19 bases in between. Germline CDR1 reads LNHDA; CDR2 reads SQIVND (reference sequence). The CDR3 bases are TGTGCCAGTAGCCTAAGGAGCGGCGGTGGGTACGAGCAGTACTTC. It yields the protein CASSLRSGGGYEQYF.

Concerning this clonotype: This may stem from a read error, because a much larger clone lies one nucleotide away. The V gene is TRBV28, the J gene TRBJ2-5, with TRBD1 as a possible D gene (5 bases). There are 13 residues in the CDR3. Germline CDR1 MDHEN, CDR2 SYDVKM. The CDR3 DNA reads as TGTGCCAGCAGTTTTCTGACAGTTGAGACCCAGTGCTTC. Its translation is CASSFLTVETQCF. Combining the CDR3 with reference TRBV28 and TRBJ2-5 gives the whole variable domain DVKVTQSSRYLVKRTGEKVFLECVQDMDHENMFWYRQDPGLGLRLIYFSYDVKMKEKGDIPEGYSVSREKKERFSLILESASTNQTSMYLCASSFLTVETQCFGPGTRLLVL.

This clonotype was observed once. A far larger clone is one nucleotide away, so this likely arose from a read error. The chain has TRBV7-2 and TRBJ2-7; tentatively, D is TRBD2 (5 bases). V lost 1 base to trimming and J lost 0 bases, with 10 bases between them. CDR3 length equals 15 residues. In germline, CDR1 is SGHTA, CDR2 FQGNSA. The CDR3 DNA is TGTGCCAGCAGCTTAGGGGAGACTCGCTCCTACGAGCAGTACTTC. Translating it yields CASSLGETRSYEQYF. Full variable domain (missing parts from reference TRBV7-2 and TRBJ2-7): GAGVSQSPSNKVTEKGKDVELRCDPISGHTALYWYRQSLGQGLEFLIYFQGNSAPDKSGLPSDRFSAERTGGSVSTLTIQRTQQEDSAVYLCASSLGETRSYEQYFGPGTRLTVT.

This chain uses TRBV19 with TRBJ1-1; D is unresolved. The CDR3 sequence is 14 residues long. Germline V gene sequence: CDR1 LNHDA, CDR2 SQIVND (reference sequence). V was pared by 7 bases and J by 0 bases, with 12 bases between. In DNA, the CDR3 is TGTGCCAGTACCTTTGACCGAATGAACACTGAAGCTTTCTTT. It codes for CASTFDRMNTEAFF. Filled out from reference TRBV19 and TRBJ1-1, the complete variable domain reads DGGITQSPKYLFRKEGQNVTLSCEQNLNHDAMYWYRQDPGQGLRLIYYSQIVNDFQKGDIAEGYSVSREKKESFPLTVTSAQKNPTAFYLCASTFDRMNTEAFFGQGTRLTVV.

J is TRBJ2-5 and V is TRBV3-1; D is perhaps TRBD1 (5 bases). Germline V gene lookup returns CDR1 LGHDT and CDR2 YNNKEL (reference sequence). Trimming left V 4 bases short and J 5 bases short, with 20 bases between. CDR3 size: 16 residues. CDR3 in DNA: TGTGCCAGCAGCCTCAGCAGTAGAAGGGGATCGGAGACCCAGTACTTC. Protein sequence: CASSLSSRRGSETQYF.

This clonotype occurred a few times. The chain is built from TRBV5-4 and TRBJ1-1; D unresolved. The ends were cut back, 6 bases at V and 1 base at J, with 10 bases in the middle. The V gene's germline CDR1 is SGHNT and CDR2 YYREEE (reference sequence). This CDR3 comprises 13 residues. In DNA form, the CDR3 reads TGTGCCAGCAACGTCGGGCGGAACACTGAAGCTTTCTTT. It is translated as CASNVGRNTEAFF. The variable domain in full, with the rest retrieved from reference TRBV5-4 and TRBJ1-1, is ETGVTQSPTHLIKTRGQQVTLRCSSQSGHNTVSWYQQALGQGPQFIFQYYREEENGRGNFPPRFSGLQFPNYSSELNVNALELDDSALYLCASNVGRNTEAFFGQGTRLTVV.

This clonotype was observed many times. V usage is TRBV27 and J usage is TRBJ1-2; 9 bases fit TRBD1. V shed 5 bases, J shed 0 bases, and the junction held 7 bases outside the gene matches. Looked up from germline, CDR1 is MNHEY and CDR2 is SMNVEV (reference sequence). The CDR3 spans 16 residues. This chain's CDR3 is CASSIGTGQSNYGYTF. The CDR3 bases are TGTGCCAGCAGTATCGGGACAGGGCAATCTAACTATGGCTACACCTTC.

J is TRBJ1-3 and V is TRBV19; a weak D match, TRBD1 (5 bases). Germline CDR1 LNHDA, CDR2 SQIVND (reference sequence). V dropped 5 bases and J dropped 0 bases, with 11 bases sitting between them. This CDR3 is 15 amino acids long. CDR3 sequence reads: CASSLLDSSGNTIYF. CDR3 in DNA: TGTGCCAGTAGTCTCCTCGACAGCTCTGGAAACACCATATATTTT.

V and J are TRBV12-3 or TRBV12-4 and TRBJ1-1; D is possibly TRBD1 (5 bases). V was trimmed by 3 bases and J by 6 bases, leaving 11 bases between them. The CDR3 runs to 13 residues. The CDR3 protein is CASSLGVASEAFF. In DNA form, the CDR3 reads TGTGCCAGCAGTTTGGGGGTCGCCTCTGAAGCTTTCTTT.

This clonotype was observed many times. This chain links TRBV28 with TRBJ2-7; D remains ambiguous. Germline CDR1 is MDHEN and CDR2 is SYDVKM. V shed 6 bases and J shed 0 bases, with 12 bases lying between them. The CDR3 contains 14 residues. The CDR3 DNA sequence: TGTGCCAGCAGCCCCCCGGCAAGCTCCTACGAGCAGTACTTC. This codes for CASSPPASSYEQYF.

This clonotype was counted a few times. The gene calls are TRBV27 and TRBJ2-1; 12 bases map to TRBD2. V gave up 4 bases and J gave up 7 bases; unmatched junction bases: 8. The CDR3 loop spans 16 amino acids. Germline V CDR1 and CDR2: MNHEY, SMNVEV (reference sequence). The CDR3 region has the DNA TGTGCCAGCAGTTCCCCGACTAGCGGGAGAGGGAATGAGCAGTTCTTC. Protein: CASSSPTSGRGNEQFF.

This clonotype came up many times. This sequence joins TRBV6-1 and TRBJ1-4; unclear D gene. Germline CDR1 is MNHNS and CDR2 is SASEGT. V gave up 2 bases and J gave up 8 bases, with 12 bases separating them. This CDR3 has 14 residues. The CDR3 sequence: CASSERPNREKLFF. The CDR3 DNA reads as TGTGCCAGCAGTGAAAGACCCAACCGAGAAAAACTGTTTTTT.

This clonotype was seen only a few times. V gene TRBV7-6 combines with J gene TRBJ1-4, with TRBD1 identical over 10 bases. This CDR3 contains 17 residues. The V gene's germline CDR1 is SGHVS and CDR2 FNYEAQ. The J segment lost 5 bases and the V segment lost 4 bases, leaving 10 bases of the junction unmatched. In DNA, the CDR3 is TGTGCCAGCAGCTCAACTCCCCCGGGACAGGGGAATGAAAAACTGTTTTTT. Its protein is CASSSTPPGQGNEKLFF.